This is a list of T cell receptor beta chains from one sample in a study of cytomegalovirus exposure and HLA in healthy donors. TCRdb keeps only in-frame clones here, not all; method: immunoSEQ multiplex PCR. The profile shows approximately 170,000 clones, roughly 83% of them singletons. The sequenced material came from PBMCs. The origin of the receptors is a man aged 25-45 years in good health and CMV-seropositive. The CDR3 runs from the conserved cysteine through the conserved F or W. A D gene is named only where the DNA matches it firmly. Size is stated for part of the rows, as once, few or many counts, or as a class when the clone is expanded.

>-|TRBV28|14|few|TRBJ1-4
CATTGQATNEKLFF
TGTGCCACGACAGGACAAGCAACTAATGAAAAACTGTTTTTT
>-|TRBV6-5|14|-|TRBJ2-5
CASSSARGLETQYF
TGTGCCAGCAGTTCGGCTAGAGGCTTGGAGACCCAGTACTTC
>TRBD2|TRBV28|18|few|TRBJ2-3
CASSPIDLAGLSTDTQYF
TGTGCCAGCAGTCCCATCGACTTAGCGGGACTTAGCACAGATACGCAGTATTTT
>-|TRBV10-3|18|-|TRBJ1-2
CAILDRSDYMSSGYGYTF
TGTGCCATCTTAGACAGGAGTGACTATATGAGCTCAGGATATGGCTACACCTTC
>TRBD1|TRBV19|14|-|TRBJ1-1
CASSTHRGNTEAFF
TGTGCCAGTAGTACCCACAGGGGCAACACTGAAGCTTTCTTT
>TRBD2|TRBV7-9|16|-|TRBJ2-1
CASSLMTSGVGNEQFF
TGTGCCAGCAGCTTGATGACTAGCGGGGTCGGCAATGAGCAGTTCTTC
>TRBD1|TRBV5-1|16|-|TRBJ2-7
CASRGAGGNEIYEQYF
TGCGCCAGCAGGGGGGCAGGGGGTAACGAAATTTACGAGCAGTACTTC
>-|TRBV6-1|15|few|TRBJ2-7
CASSARLPTIDEQYF
TGTGCCAGCAGTGCCCGCTTACCAACAATCGACGAGCAGTACTTC
>-|TRBV5-6|16|once|TRBJ1-3
CASSLDSGSSGNTIYF
TGTGCCAGCAGCCTGGACAGTGGGAGCTCTGGAAACACCATATATTTT
>TRBD2|TRBV9|19|-|TRBJ2-5
CASSVGRTSGGIQKETQYF
TGTGCCAGCAGCGTAGGGAGGACTAGCGGGGGCATACAAAAAGAGACCCAGTACTTC
>-|TRBV2|13|-|TRBJ2-1
CASIRGPNNEQFF
TGTGCCAGCATCAGGGGCCCCAACAATGAGCAGTTCTTC
>-|TRBV7-9|15|-|TRBJ2-7
CASSPSTASTYEQYF
TGTGCCAGCAGCCCGTCGACAGCGAGTACCTACGAGCAGTACTTC
>-|TRBV27|12|few|TRBJ1-5
CASSFRGEPQHF
TGTGCCAGCAGTTTCAGGGGTGAGCCCCAGCATTTT
>-|TRBV28|15|-|TRBJ1-2
CASSPGGGLYYGYTF
TGTGCCAGCAGTCCCGGGGGGGGCTTATACTATGGCTACACCTTC
>-|TRBV7-3|14|once|TRBJ2-5
CASSPGGYQETQYF
TGTGCCAGCAGCCCTGGGGGCTACCAAGAGACCCAGTACTTC
>-|TRBV2|13|-|TRBJ2-7
CASSVDWEIEQYF
TGTGCCAGCAGTGTTGACTGGGAGATCGAGCAGTACTTC
>TRBD1|TRBV5-1|14|-|TRBJ1-1
CASSSQGARTEAFF
TGCGCCAGCAGTTCACAGGGGGCGAGGACTGAAGCTTTCTTT
>-|TRBV5-1|14|-|TRBJ1-2
CASSLKGKNYGYTF
TGCGCCAGCAGCTTGAAGGGGAAGAACTATGGCTACACCTTC
>TRBD1|TRBV5-1|15|once|TRBJ1-5
CASSWTGGGNQPQHF
TGCGCCAGCAGCTGGACAGGTGGTGGCAATCAGCCCCAGCATTTT
>TRBD1|TRBV19|13|-|TRBJ1-1
CASTRTGGTEAFF
TGTGCCAGTACCAGGACAGGGGGTACTGAAGCTTTCTTT
>-|TRBV28|15|few|TRBJ2-1
CASSLFSGETNEQFF
TGTGCCAGCAGTTTATTTTCCGGGGAGACCAATGAGCAGTTCTTC
>-|TRBV9|13|-|TRBJ2-1
CASSVHRMGEQFF
TGTGCCAGCAGCGTACACAGAATGGGTGAGCAGTTCTTC
>-|TRBV10-2|13|-|TRBJ2-5
CASSDGGRETQYF
TGCGCCAGCAGTGACGGGGGTAGGGAGACCCAGTACTTC
>TRBD2|TRBV5-6|14|-|TRBJ2-1
CASSWGGSYNEQFF
TGTGCCAGCAGCTGGGGGGGCTCCTACAATGAGCAGTTCTTC
>-|TRBV30|13|few|TRBJ1-1
CAWSAGGKTEAFF
TGTGCCTGGAGTGCGGGGGGTAAAACTGAAGCTTTCTTT
>-|TRBV7-8|17|-|TRBJ1-5
CASSLGVGRGGNQPQHF
TGTGCCAGCAGCTTAGGGGTGGGTAGGGGTGGCAATCAGCCCCAGCATTTT
>-|TRBV7-9|15|-|TRBJ2-5
CASSLSGGRGETQYF
TGTGCCAGCAGCTTATCTGGAGGGAGGGGGGAGACCCAGTACTTC
>TRBD2|TRBV5-1|15|once|TRBJ2-5
CASSPQAGGGETQYF
TGCGCCAGCAGCCCACAAGCGGGAGGAGGGGAGACCCAGTACTTC
>TRBD1|TRBV28|15|-|TRBJ1-5
CASSRPRTGNQPQHF
TGTGCCAGCAGTCGCCCAAGGACAGGGAATCAGCCCCAGCATTTT
>-|TRBV6-4|15|few|TRBJ1-3
CASSADGDSGNTIYF
TGTGCCAGCAGTGCTGACGGAGACTCTGGAAACACCATATATTTT
>-|TRBV7-2|13|-|TRBJ2-5
CASSPLVLETQYF
TGTGCCAGCAGCCCCCTAGTGTTGGAGACCCAGTACTTC
>-|TRBV7-3|15|-|TRBJ1-1
CASSLTGSWNTEAFF
TGTGCCAGCAGCTTAACGGGCAGCTGGAACACTGAAGCTTTCTTT
>-|TRBV29-1|13|-|TRBJ2-3
CSFPTRASDTQYF
TGCAGCTTCCCGACTAGGGCCTCAGATACGCAGTATTTT
>TRBD1|TRBV9|16|-|TRBJ1-3
CASSAYRQGRGNTIYF
TGTGCCAGCAGCGCCTATAGACAGGGCAGGGGAAACACCATATATTTT
>TRBD2|TRBV6-1|15|once|TRBJ2-3
CASSERRGGTDTQYF
TGTGCCAGCAGTGAAAGGCGGGGGGGCACAGATACGCAGTATTTT
>-|TRBV11-2|16|once|TRBJ1-2
CASSSAPRGRGGGYTF
TGTGCCAGCAGCTCCGCCCCCAGGGGCCGGGGCGGCGGCTACACCTTC
>TRBD2|TRBV10-2|14|-|TRBJ2-1
CASIPGLAGAGQFF
TGCGCCAGCATCCCGGGACTAGCGGGAGCGGGCCAGTTCTTC
>-|TRBV5-1|17|-|TRBJ2-3
CASSSPLGRTSTDTQYF
TGCGCCAGCAGCTCCCCTCTTGGCAGGACTAGCACAGATACGCAGTATTTT
>-|TRBV29-1|12|-|TRBJ2-1
CSVIGDYNEQFF
TGCAGCGTGATCGGGGACTACAATGAGCAGTTCTTC
>TRBD2|TRBV10-1|15|few|TRBJ2-7
CASSAGLAGGYEQYF
TGCGCCAGCAGTGCAGGACTAGCGGGAGGGTACGAGCAGTACTTC
>-|TRBV19|15|-|TRBJ2-7
CASSIAEPAGDEQYF
TGTGCCAGTAGTATAGCGGAGCCCGCCGGAGACGAGCAGTACTTC
>-|TRBV15|14|-|TRBJ2-7
CATSRVVGGYEQYF
TGTGCCACCAGCAGAGTGGTAGGGGGTTACGAGCAGTACTTC
>-|TRBV7-8|15|-|TRBJ1-2
CASSQVSVLNYGYTF
TGTGCCAGCAGCCAAGTATCGGTGTTAAACTATGGCTACACCTTC
>-|TRBV28|13|-|TRBJ1-5
CASQRGGNQPQHF
TGTGCCAGCCAAAGGGGAGGAAATCAGCCCCAGCATTTT